These 8 T cell receptor beta chains originate from one sample sequenced in a study of blood T cells in healthy people across ages. Primed by a sample-barcoded 5' primer and a J-beta primer mix, a second PCR proceeded for about 7 to 11 cycles. TCRdb re-derived calls from the 5' RACE reads in MiXCR, one entry per CDR3 protein. The table includes around 1,600,000 distinct CDR3 sequences, roughly 43% detected once. The source material was blood. All receptors come from a woman between 18 and 29 years old in good health.

The genes are TRBV7-9 and TRBJ2-1; 14 bases are shared with TRBD2. Germline-derived CDR1 and CDR2 are SEHNR and FQNEAQ (reference sequence). This CDR3 has 19 residues. V was pared by 1 base and J by 8 bases, with 13 bases of the junction left unmatched. CDR3: CASSLGTGLAGETEDEQFF. CDR3 in DNA: TGTGCCAGCAGCTTAGGGACGGGACTAGCGGGAGAGACTGAGGATGAGCAGTTCTTC.

This clonotype was seen only a few times. The chain is built from TRBV11-2 and TRBJ2-3; unclear D gene. Trimming shortened V by 7 bases and J by 6 bases, and 8 bases separated the two germline ends. CDR1 and CDR2 from the germline V gene are SGHAT and FQNNGV. The CDR3 is 11 residues long. CDR3 DNA: TGTGCCAGCACCGTCCGGGATACGCAGTATTTT. It translates to CASTVRDTQYF.

This sequence joins TRBV5-1 and TRBJ2-5; 8 bases map to TRBD2. The DNA end is more similar to TRBJ2-7, so the J call may be wrong. CDR1 and CDR2 from the germline V gene are SGHRS and YFSETQ. This CDR3 spans 19 amino acids. Here the CDR3 reads CASSPTVGLDLNGLYEQYF. CDR3 in DNA: TGCGCCAGCAGCCCGACTGTGGGACTAGACCTAAACGGACTTTACGAGCAGTACTTC.

The gene calls are TRBV4-1 and TRBJ1-3, with a possible D match to TRBD1 (6 bases). V lost 4 bases and J 0 bases, leaving 16 bases between the germline ends. Germline V CDR1 and CDR2: MGHRA, YSYEKL. CDR3 size: 17 residues. CDR3 DNA: TGCGCCAGCAGCCCCACGGGACACCCGAGCTCTGGAAACACCATATATTTT. Encoded protein: CASSPTGHPSSGNTIYF.

This clonotype was seen a single time. CDR3 sequence (DNA): TGTGCCAGCAGCCGGCCGGGGAGTTTGAACACTGAAGCTTTCTTT. Its translation: CASSRPGSLNTEAFF. The genes are TRBV3-1 and TRBJ1-1, with D unclear. The CDR3 totals 15 residues. Trimming removed 4 bases at V and 0 bases at J, with 12 bases between. The germline gives CDR1 LGHDT, CDR2 YNNKEL (reference sequence).

This chain uses TRBV29-1 with TRBJ2-7, with D tentatively TRBD2 (6 bases). The J call is in doubt because the DNA end fits TRBJ2-5 better. CDR3 length: 11 residues. From germline, CDR1 is SQVTM and CDR2 ANQGSEA. As DNA, the CDR3 is TGCAACAAGATACTAGCAGGGACCCAGTACTTC. This sequence encodes CNKILAGTQYF.

This clonotype has just one count. CDR3 protein: CASSDRAGFNEQFF. CDR3 DNA sequence: TGTGCCAGCAGTGATCGTGCGGGGTTCAATGAGCAGTTCTTC. The chain has TRBV25-1 and TRBJ2-1, with a possible D match to TRBD2 (6 bases). The CDR3 runs 14 residues. The V gene lost 3 bases and the J gene lost 6 bases, with 12 bases spanning the gap. The germline CDR1 and CDR2 sequences are MGHDK and SYGVNS.

This clonotype was observed at least ten times. This chain joins TRBV7-2 and TRBJ2-7; no clear D gene. V lost 2 bases, J lost 6 bases, and 8 bases lay in between. This CDR3 is built from 12 residues. Germline values: CDR1 SGHTA, CDR2 FQGNSA. CDR3: CASSLNGREQYF. The CDR3 DNA follows: TGTGCCAGCAGCTTAAATGGCCGCGAGCAGTACTTC.